The 25 T cell receptor beta chains reported below all come from one sample, sequenced in a study of T cell therapy after organ transplantation. Their antigen targets remain unknown. Sequenced by immunoSEQ multiplex PCR; TCRdb stores in-frame clones only, minus some. The data show approximately 3,500 clones, with about 69% seen just once and under 40% held by the top ten. Described time point: 20-29 weeks after completion of therapy. The material sequenced was CD8+ T cells from blood, taken after autologous CMV-specific T cell therapy. The receptor source for this set is a human patient who had received a solid organ transplant and had CMV disease. Part of the T cell pool may stem from the graft donor.

This clone was observed a handful of times. The gene calls are TRBV7-4 and TRBJ1-2, with D tentatively TRBD1 (6 bases). Per germline, CDR1 SGHVT and CDR2 SQSDAQ. V lost 5 bases and J 2 bases, leaving 18 bases between the germline ends. This CDR3 is 16 amino acids long. The CDR3 loop reads CASSPLGGEENYGYTF. The CDR3 DNA is TGTGCCAGCAGCCCACTAGGGGGGGAGGAGAACTATGGCTACACCTTC.

The genes are TRBV6-6 and TRBJ2-5, with 9 bases that match TRBD1. V lost 4 bases to trimming and J lost 5 bases; unmatched junction nucleotides: 5. The CDR3 is made up of 14 amino acids. Per germline, CDR1 MNHNY and CDR2 SVGAGI (reference sequence). In nucleotides, the CDR3 is TGTGCCAGCAGTTTTCGACAGGGGGGGGAGACCCAGTACTTC. It is translated as CASSFRQGGETQYF.

The V call is TRBV6-5, the J call TRBJ2-7, with D possibly being TRBD1 (5 bases). The CDR3 spans 11 residues. Trimming took 10 bases from V and 4 from J, leaving 11 bases between them. CDR1 is MNHEY and CDR2 is SVGAGI in the germline V gene. This CDR3 is CATRVAYEQYF. The CDR3 region has the DNA TGTGCCACCAGGGTCGCGTACGAGCAGTACTTC.

The chain combines TRBV6-1 with TRBJ1-5; 8 nucleotides align to TRBD1. The CDR3 runs 14 residues. Germline CDR1 and CDR2: MNHNS and SASEGT. The ends lost 5 bases at V and 6 bases at J; junction bases unmatched: 6. Here the CDR3 reads CASSNGQGGQPQHF. In DNA, the CDR3 is TGTGCCAGCAGTAACGGACAGGGTGGTCAGCCCCAGCATTTT.

The V and J genes are TRBV13 and TRBJ2-7; 7 bases are a match to TRBD1. Germline loops: CDR1 PRHDT, CDR2 FYEKMQ (reference sequence). The trim removed 5 bases at V and 0 bases at J, leaving 4 bases unmatched. This CDR3 has 14 residues. CDR3 loop: CASSIDRDSYEQYF. CDR3 bases: TGTGCCAGCAGCATAGACAGGGACTCCTACGAGCAGTACTTC.

The chain has TRBV7-2 and TRBJ1-5; 7 bases agree with TRBD1. Germline V gene data show CDR1 as SGHTA and CDR2 as FQGNSA. The trim removed 5 bases at V and 0 bases at J, leaving 7 bases unmatched. This CDR3 comprises 16 residues. The CDR3 sequence is CASSPDRAYSNQPQHF. Here the CDR3 DNA reads TGTGCCAGCAGCCCCGACAGGGCTTATAGCAATCAGCCCCAGCATTTT. Full variable domain (remainder filled in from reference TRBV7-2 and TRBJ1-5): GAGVSQSPSNKVTEKGKDVELRCDPISGHTALYWYRQSLGQGLEFLIYFQGNSAPDKSGLPSDRFSAERTGGSVSTLTIQRTQQEDSAVYLCASSPDRAYSNQPQHFGDGTRLSIL.

The chain employs TRBV29-1 and TRBJ2-3, with 9 bases matching TRBD2. CDR3 length: 14 amino acids. Germline V gene data show CDR1 as SQVTM and CDR2 as ANQGSEA. Germline trimming cut 6 bases from V and 0 bases from J; bases unmatched to any gene: 4. The CDR3 reads CSVKGLASTDTQYF. The CDR3 coding sequence is TGCAGCGTAAAGGGACTAGCTAGCACAGATACGCAGTATTTT.

The genes are TRBV15 and TRBJ2-6; the match to TRBD1 covers 9 bases. CDR3 size: 19 residues. Germline V lookup: CDR1 LNHNV, CDR2 YYDKDF (reference sequence). V lost 1 base and J lost 0; bases outside the gene matches: 7. The CDR3 here is CATSRVSDRGYSGANVLTF. The CDR3 DNA is TGTGCCACCAGCAGAGTTTCGGACAGGGGATACTCTGGGGCCAACGTCCTGACTTTC.

In this sample, this clone turned up a few times. At one end the junction does not follow the germline gene, possibly because of a read error. The same CDR3 also results from other DNA sequences found in this sample. The genes are TRBV9 and TRBJ2-2, with 7 bases aligning to TRBD2. This CDR3 spans 19 amino acids. CDR1 SGDLS and CDR2 YYNGEE come from the germline V gene. The CDR3 reads CASRVVPAGDGGGTGELFF. CDR3 coding DNA: TGTGCCAGCCGCGTAGTTCCCGCGGGAGATGGGGGGGGCACCGGGGAGCTGTTTTTT.

The rearrangement links TRBV18 to TRBJ2-7, with D perhaps TRBD2 (6 bases). The CDR3 has 19 amino acids. Germline CDR1 KGHSH, CDR2 LQKENI. V lost 2 bases and J lost 2, with 25 bases in between. CDR3 bases: TGTGCCAGCTCACCATCTAAGTTGGAACTAGCAATGGTCCCCTACGAGCAGTACTTC. This translates into CASSPSKLELAMVPYEQYF.

This clone qualifies as hyperexpanded. The chain has TRBV7-8 and TRBJ2-5; no definite D call. The length of the CDR3 is 14 residues. CDR1 is SGHVS, CDR2 FQNEAQ, per germline. The V end lost 5 bases, the J end lost 5 bases, and 15 bases lay between the germline ends. CDR3 residues: CASSPMTRVETQYF. For the CDR3, the DNA is TGTGCCAGCAGCCCCATGACACGGGTCGAGACCCAGTACTTC.

This clone was recorded a few times. CDR3 amino acids: CASSQGQTMNTEAFF. Here the CDR3 DNA reads TGCGCCAGCAGCCAGGGACAGACTATGAACACTGAAGCTTTCTTT. The J gene is TRBJ1-1, the V gene TRBV4-1; 7 bases are shared with TRBD1. V gave up 3 bases and J gave up 0 bases; unmatched junction bases: 4. The germline CDR1 and CDR2 sequences are MGHRA and YSYEKL. The CDR3 consists of 15 residues.

The rearrangement joins TRBV29-1 to TRBJ2-5; TRBD1 is a possible D gene (5 bases). The CDR3 spans 10 residues. Between the trimmed V and J ends, which lost 7 bases and 2 bases, there was a span of 5 bases. The germline V gene has CDR1 SQVTM and CDR2 ANQGSEA. This CDR3 is CSGQQETQYF. CDR3 coding DNA: TGCAGCGGACAGCAAGAGACCCAGTACTTC.

Only one count was recorded for this clone. The rearrangement joins TRBV5-4 to TRBJ2-7; 7 nucleotides align to TRBD2. The CDR3 has 15 residues. CDR1 is SGHNT, CDR2 YYREEE, per germline (reference sequence). V shed 2 bases and J 1 base; nucleotides not matched to a gene: 6. CDR3 coding DNA: TGTGCCAGCAGCTTAGGCGCGGGAGTTTCCTACGAGCAGTACTTC. Translating gives CASSLGAGVSYEQYF.

The genes are TRBV13 and TRBJ1-1; D remains ambiguous. Trimming took off 3 bases at V and 3 bases at J, with 5 bases between the two ends. The V gene's germline CDR1 is PRHDT and CDR2 FYEKMQ (reference sequence). This CDR3 contains 12 residues. The CDR3 reads CASSFWDTEAFF. The CDR3 coding sequence is TGTGCCAGCAGCTTCTGGGACACTGAAGCTTTCTTT.

Judged by abundance, this clone is medium-sized (0.01 to 0.1%). The J gene is TRBJ2-7, the V gene TRBV7-9, with D possibly being TRBD2 (6 bases). Germline V lookup: CDR1 SEHNR, CDR2 FQNEAQ (reference sequence). The V gene lost 4 bases and the J gene lost 6 bases, with 28 bases spanning the gap. The CDR3 extends over 18 amino acids. CDR3 nucleotides: TGTGCCAGCAGCTCCACCCGGGGAGGCCCTTTTAAGCCACGCGAGCAGTACTTC. Translating gives CASSSTRGGPFKPREQYF.

V usage is TRBV30 and J usage is TRBJ2-6; no firm D call. The CDR3 sequence is 11 residues long. CDR1 GTSNPN and CDR2 SVGIG come from the germline V gene (reference sequence). The V end lost 5 bases, the J end lost 5 bases, and 4 bases lay between the germline ends. The DNA of the CDR3 is TGTGCCTGGGAGAGGGCCAACGTCCTGACTTTC. Its translation: CAWERANVLTF.

The V and J genes are TRBV11-2 and TRBJ2-1, with D perhaps TRBD2 (6 bases). The CDR3 runs 15 residues. V was cut by 5 bases and J by 5 bases, with 16 bases left in between. Germline V gene sequence: CDR1 SGHAT, CDR2 FQNNGV. CDR3 loop: CASSQDWGVDNEQFF. The CDR3 nucleotides read TGTGCCAGCAGCCAAGATTGGGGGGTTGACAATGAGCAGTTCTTC.

This clone turned up a few times. The chain employs TRBV19 and TRBJ2-2, with D unclear. This CDR3 has 12 amino acids. In germline, CDR1 is LNHDA, CDR2 SQIVND (reference sequence). The V and J ends lost 10 bases and 0 bases respectively, with 6 bases between them. The DNA of the CDR3 is TGTGCCATCCAGGCGAACACCGGGGAGCTGTTTTTT. It yields the protein CAIQANTGELFF.

This chain joins TRBV7-3 and TRBJ2-2, with 9 bases aligning to TRBD2. V trimming: 2 bases; J trimming: 0 bases; junction bases outside the gene matches: 7. The germline V gene encodes CDR1 SGHTA and CDR2 FQGTGA. The CDR3 covers 18 residues. The CDR3 nucleotides read TGTGCCAGCAGCTTAGGCGTTGGACTAGCGCCGAACACCGGGGAGCTGTTTTTT. Its protein is CASSLGVGLAPNTGELFF.

This clone came up a few times. The DNA for the CDR3 is TGTGCCAGCAGTTACGGTGGAACCCAGCCCCAGCATTTT. This gives the protein CASSYGGTQPQHF. The rearrangement uses TRBV6-5 and TRBJ1-5; D gene unclear. V shed 2 bases and J shed 7 bases, with 9 bases lying between them. There are 13 residues in the CDR3. Germline CDR1 is MNHEY and CDR2 is SVGAGI.

This clone came up once. This rearrangement joins TRBV7-2 to TRBJ2-7; the D gene is possibly TRBD1 (5 bases). V lost 3 bases to trimming and J lost 2 bases, with 11 bases between them. CDR3 length equals 14 residues. Germline V gives CDR1 SGHTA, CDR2 FQGNSA. CDR3 coding DNA: TGTGCCAGCAGCTTTGGGGCAGGCACCTACGAGCAGTACTTC. Protein sequence: CASSFGAGTYEQYF.

This clone showed up just once. The gene calls are TRBV9 and TRBJ2-3; D assignment may be TRBD1 or TRBD2 (5 bases each). CDR3 length: 14 residues. V lost 8 bases and J 3 bases, leaving 16 bases between the germline ends. Germline V gives CDR1 SGDLS, CDR2 YYNGEE. The CDR3 spells CASSDQGETDTQYF. CDR3 coding DNA: TGTGCCAGTTCCGATCAGGGAGAAACAGATACGCAGTATTTT.

The chain joins TRBV29-1 to TRBJ2-1; 12 nucleotides agree with TRBD2. The CDR3 loop spans 19 amino acids. With 3 bases clipped from V and 9 bases from J, the junction kept 21 bases outside the gene matches. Germline CDR1 reads SQVTM; CDR2 reads ANQGSEA. CDR3 coding DNA: TGCAGCGTTGAGGGGGCTATGGGGGTGAGACTGACTAGCGGGAGTGAGCAGTTCTTC. As protein: CSVEGAMGVRLTSGSEQFF.

This rearrangement joins TRBV5-6 to TRBJ2-7; no definite D call. Germline-derived CDR1 and CDR2 are SGHDT and YYEEEE. The CDR3 sequence is 14 residues long. The V and J ends lost 0 bases and 2 bases respectively, with 9 bases between them. The CDR3 loop reads CASSLVATTYEQYF. The CDR3 nucleotides read TGTGCCAGCAGCTTGGTTGCGACCACCTACGAGCAGTACTTC.